A selection of T cell receptor beta chains follows, all from one sample in a study of blood T cell repertoires in COVID-19. Profiling relied on immunoSEQ multiplex PCR, and the TCRdb table lists in-frame clones only, not all of them. The sample carries around 250,000 clones, 70% to 90% recorded once. Sequencing was performed on PBMCs or T cells enriched from blood (not recorded which). All receptors derive from a woman aged 50 to 60 who had recovered from COVID-19. The CDR3 runs from the conserved cysteine through the conserved F or W. Fields, in order: D gene, J gene, clone size, V gene, CDR3 DNA, CDR3 protein. A D gene is named only where the DNA matches it firmly. The size entry is marked missing in some rows and otherwise reads once, few, many or a size class.

>TRBD1|TRBJ1-2|NA|TRBV19
TGTGCCAGTAGTCCGAGCGACAGGGACGGATATGGCTACACCTTC
CASSPSDRDGYGYTF
>NA|TRBJ1-5|NA|TRBV11-3
TGTGCCAGCAGCTTAAGGGGAGGGGATCAGCCCCAGCATTTT
CASSLRGGDQPQHF
>NA|TRBJ1-2|NA|TRBV18
TGTGCCAGCTCACCGGACATCTATGGCTACACCTTC
CASSPDIYGYTF
>TRBD1|TRBJ2-7|NA|TRBV27
TGTGCCAGCAGTTTCGGGACAGGGGCTCGCTACGAGCAGTACTTC
CASSFGTGARYEQYF
>NA|TRBJ2-2|NA|TRBV12-5
TGTGCTAGTGGTTTGAGAGTAGCGGACACCGGGGAGCTGTTTTTT
CASGLRVADTGELFF
>NA|TRBJ1-1|NA|TRBV19
TGTGCCAGTAGTATTCCGGGTTGGCTAGCTGAAGCTTTCTTT
CASSIPGWLAEAFF
>TRBD1|TRBJ2-7|NA|TRBV28
TGTGCCAGCAGTTTGGGGGGACAGGGTTTAGAGCAGTACTTC
CASSLGGQGLEQYF
>TRBD2|TRBJ2-7|NA|TRBV27
TGTGCCAGCAGTTTCCTCGGGACTAGCGGGAGCTCCTACGAGCAGTACTTC
CASSFLGTSGSSYEQYF
>NA|TRBJ1-1|NA|TRBV27
TGTGCCAGCAGTTTTGGACAGACGAACACTGAAGCTTTCTTT
CASSFGQTNTEAFF
>NA|TRBJ2-3|NA|TRBV2
TGTGCCAGCAGTGTGAGGACTAGCACAGATACGCAGTATTTT
CASSVRTSTDTQYF
>NA|TRBJ2-2|NA|TRBV19
TGTGCCAGTAGTATAAGGTCCACAGGGAAAGCCGGGGAGCTGTTTTTT
CASSIRSTGKAGELFF
>TRBD1|TRBJ2-1|few|TRBV4-1
TGCGCCAGCAGCCCTGGACAGGGGGCGGACTATGAGCAGTTCTTC
CASSPGQGADYEQFF
>NA|TRBJ1-4|NA|TRBV10-3
TGTGCCATCAGTGAGGGCTTTGCAACTAATGAAAAACTGTTTTTT
CAISEGFATNEKLFF
>TRBD2|TRBJ2-7|NA|TRBV28
TGTGCCAGCAGTTTATGGGGGGGAGGGGCATACGAGCAGTACTTC
CASSLWGGGAYEQYF
>TRBD2|TRBJ2-1|NA|TRBV30
TGTGCCTGGAGTAGCGGGAGTGTCTCCTACAATGAGCAGTTCTTC
CAWSSGSVSYNEQFF
>NA|TRBJ1-1|NA|TRBV28
TGTGCCAGCAGTAACAGGGCCATGAACACTGAAGCTTTCTTT
CASSNRAMNTEAFF
>NA|TRBJ1-1|NA|TRBV28
TGTGCCAGCAGTTTTCGGACAGCCTTGTACACTGAAGCTTTCTTT
CASSFRTALYTEAFF
>NA|TRBJ1-1|NA|TRBV18
TGTGCCAGCTCACCGGGGACAACGAACACTGAAGCTTTCTTT
CASSPGTTNTEAFF
>NA|TRBJ2-7|NA|TRBV6-5
TGTGCCAGCAGTTACTCTCTCTCCTCCTACGAGCAGTACTTC
CASSYSLSSYEQYF
>NA|TRBJ1-2|NA|TRBV5-4
TGTGCCAGCAGGGGTACAGGGCCCTATGGCTACACCTTC
CASRGTGPYGYTF
>TRBD1|TRBJ1-5|NA|TRBV7-2
TGTGCCAGCTCGTTACAGGGGTCTCAGCCCCAGCATTTT
CASSLQGSQPQHF
>NA|TRBJ2-7|NA|TRBV7-6
TGTGCCAGCAGCTTAGGAGTTGAACAGGGATTCTACGAGCAGTACTTC
CASSLGVEQGFYEQYF
>TRBD2|TRBJ2-7|NA|TRBV29-1
TGCAGCCTCCGGGGCGGGAGCCAGTACGAGCAGTACTTC
CSLRGGSQYEQYF
>NA|TRBJ1-2|NA|TRBV18
TGTGCCAGCTCTGGGGGACAAGACTATGGCTACACCTTC
CASSGGQDYGYTF
>TRBD2|TRBJ2-1|NA|TRBV4-1
TGCGCCAGCAGCCAAGAATTAGCGGGAGGCCAAATAAACAATGAGCAGTTCTTC
CASSQELAGGQINNEQFF
>NA|TRBJ1-1|NA|TRBV3-1/TRBV3-2
TGTGCCAGCAGCCAACGGAAAGGTTTGGGCTCAGGGGCTGAAGCTTTCTTT
CASSQRKGLGSGAEAFF
>TRBD1|TRBJ1-1|NA|TRBV28
TGTGCCAGCAGCCTTACAGGGGGCAGGGAAGCTTTCTTT
CASSLTGGREAFF
>NA|TRBJ2-1|NA|TRBV14
TGTGCCAGCAGCCAAAGCTTAGCCCCCGGTGGAGATGAGCAGTTCTTC
CASSQSLAPGGDEQFF
>NA|TRBJ2-7|NA|TRBV7-9
TGTGCCAGCAGAGAGGAGAACTACGAGCAGTACTTC
CASREENYEQYF
>TRBD1|TRBJ2-1|NA|TRBV7-9
TGTGCCAGCAGTTTCGAGGCCGGGACAGGGTCCAATGAGCAGTTCTTC
CASSFEAGTGSNEQFF
>NA|TRBJ1-2|NA|TRBV5-4
TGTGCCAGCAGCCCTCACTATGGCTACACCTTC
CASSPHYGYTF
>TRBD2|TRBJ2-7|NA|TRBV5-1
TGCGCCAGCAGCTCTAGCGGGAGGGCCGACGAGCAGTACTTC
CASSSSGRADEQYF
>TRBD2|TRBJ2-1|NA|TRBV10-2
TGCGCCAGCAGTGGCGTCATAGCGGGAGAAAGCAATGAGCAGTTCTTC
CASSGVIAGESNEQFF
>TRBD1|TRBJ2-6|NA|TRBV7-9
TGTGCCAGCAGCTTACAGGGGGCACTGCTTGGGGCCAACGTCCTGACTTTC
CASSLQGALLGANVLTF
>TRBD1|TRBJ1-2|NA|TRBV5-1
TGCGCCAGCAGCTTAAAAACCGGACAGGGAGGCGGCTACACCTTC
CASSLKTGQGGGYTF
>NA|TRBJ1-2|few|TRBV5-4
TGTGCCAGCAGCTTGGGGGGGCTGAATGGCTACACCTTC
CASSLGGLNGYTF
>NA|TRBJ1-5|few|TRBV28
TGTGCCAGCAGTCAGGACACCAATCAGCCCCAGCATTTT
CASSQDTNQPQHF
>TRBD1|TRBJ2-3|NA|TRBV9
TGTGCCAGCAGGACAGGGGGCCATAGCACAGATACGCAGTATTTT
CASRTGGHSTDTQYF
>TRBD1|TRBJ2-2|NA|TRBV6-1
TGTGCCAGCAGTGTTCCGGGACAGGGGATCACCGGGGAGCTGTTTTTT
CASSVPGQGITGELFF
>NA|TRBJ2-4|NA|TRBV20-1
TGCAGTGCCGGGGGACAAAACATTCAGTACTTC
CSAGGQNIQYF
>NA|TRBJ2-1|NA|TRBV5-1
TGCGCCAGCAGCTTGGTTGGTAGTGATGAGCAGTTCTTC
CASSLVGSDEQFF
>TRBD1|TRBJ1-2|few|TRBV29-1
TGCAGCGTTCAGGGGGCTTCAAGCGACTATGGCTACACCTTC
CSVQGASSDYGYTF
>NA|TRBJ2-5|NA|TRBV9
TGTGCCAGCAGTAGACAGGTGCAAGAGACCCAGTACTTC
CASSRQVQETQYF
>TRBD1|TRBJ2-7|once|TRBV27
TGTGCCAGCAGTCGGATTGGACAGGGCGGCTACGAGCAGTACTTC
CASSRIGQGGYEQYF